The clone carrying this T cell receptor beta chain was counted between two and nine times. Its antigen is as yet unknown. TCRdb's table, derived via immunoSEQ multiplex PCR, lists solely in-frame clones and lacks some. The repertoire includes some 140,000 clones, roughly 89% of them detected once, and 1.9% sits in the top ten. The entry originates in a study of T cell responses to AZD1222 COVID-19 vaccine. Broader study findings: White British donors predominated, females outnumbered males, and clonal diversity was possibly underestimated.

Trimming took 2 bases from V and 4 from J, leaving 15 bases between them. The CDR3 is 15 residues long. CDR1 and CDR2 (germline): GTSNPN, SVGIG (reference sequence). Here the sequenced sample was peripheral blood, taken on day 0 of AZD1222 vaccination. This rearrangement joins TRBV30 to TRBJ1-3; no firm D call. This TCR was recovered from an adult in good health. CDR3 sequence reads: CAWSRDSGPGNTIYF. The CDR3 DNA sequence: TGTGCCTGGAGTCGTGACTCTGGCCCAGGAAACACCATATATTTT.